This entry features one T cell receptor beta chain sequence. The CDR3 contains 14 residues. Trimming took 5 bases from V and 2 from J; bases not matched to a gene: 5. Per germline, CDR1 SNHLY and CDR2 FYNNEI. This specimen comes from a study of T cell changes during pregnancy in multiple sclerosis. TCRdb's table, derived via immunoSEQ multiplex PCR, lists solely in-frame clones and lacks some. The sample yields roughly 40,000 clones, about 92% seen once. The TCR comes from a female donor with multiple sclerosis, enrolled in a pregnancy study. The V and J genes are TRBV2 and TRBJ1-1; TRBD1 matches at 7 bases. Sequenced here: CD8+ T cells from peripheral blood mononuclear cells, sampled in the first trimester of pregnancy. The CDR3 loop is CASSRDSLNTEAFF. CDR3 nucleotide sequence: TGTGCCAGCAGTCGGGACAGCCTTAACACTGAAGCTTTCTTT.